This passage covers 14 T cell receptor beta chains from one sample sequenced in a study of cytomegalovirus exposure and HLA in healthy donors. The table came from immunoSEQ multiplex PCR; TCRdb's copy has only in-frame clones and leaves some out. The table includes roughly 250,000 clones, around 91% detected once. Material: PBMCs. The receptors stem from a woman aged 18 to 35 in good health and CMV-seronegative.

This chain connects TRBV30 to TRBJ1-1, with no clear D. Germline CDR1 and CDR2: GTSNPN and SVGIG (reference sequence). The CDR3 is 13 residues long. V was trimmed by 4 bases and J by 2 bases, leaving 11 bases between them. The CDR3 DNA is TGTGCCTGGACCATCCGGGGAAACACTGAAGCTTTCTTT. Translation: CAWTIRGNTEAFF.

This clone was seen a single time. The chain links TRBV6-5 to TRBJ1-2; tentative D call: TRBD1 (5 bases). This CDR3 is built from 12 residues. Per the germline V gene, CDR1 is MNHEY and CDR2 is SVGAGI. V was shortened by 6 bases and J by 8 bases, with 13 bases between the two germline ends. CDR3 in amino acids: CASRPQGGGYTF. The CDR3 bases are TGTGCCAGCAGGCCTCAGGGAGGCGGCTACACCTTC.

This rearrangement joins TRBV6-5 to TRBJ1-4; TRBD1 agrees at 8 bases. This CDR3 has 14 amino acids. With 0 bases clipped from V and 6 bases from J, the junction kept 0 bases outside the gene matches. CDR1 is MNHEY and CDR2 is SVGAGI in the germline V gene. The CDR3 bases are TGTGCCAGCAGTTACTCGACAGGGGATGAAAAACTGTTTTTT. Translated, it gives CASSYSTGDEKLFF.

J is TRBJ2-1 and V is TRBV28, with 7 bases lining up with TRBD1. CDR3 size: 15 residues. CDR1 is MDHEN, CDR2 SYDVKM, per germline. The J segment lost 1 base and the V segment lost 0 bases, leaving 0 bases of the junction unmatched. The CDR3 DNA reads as TGTGCCAGCAGTTTATGGACAGGGTCCTACAATGAGCAGTTCTTC. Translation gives CASSLWTGSYNEQFF.

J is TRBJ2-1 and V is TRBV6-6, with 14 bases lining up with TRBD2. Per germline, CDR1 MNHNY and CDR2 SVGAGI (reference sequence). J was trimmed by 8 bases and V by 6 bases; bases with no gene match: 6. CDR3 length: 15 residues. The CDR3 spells CASSRTSGGIDEQFF. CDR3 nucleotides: TGTGCCAGCAGCAGGACTAGCGGGGGGATCGATGAGCAGTTCTTC.

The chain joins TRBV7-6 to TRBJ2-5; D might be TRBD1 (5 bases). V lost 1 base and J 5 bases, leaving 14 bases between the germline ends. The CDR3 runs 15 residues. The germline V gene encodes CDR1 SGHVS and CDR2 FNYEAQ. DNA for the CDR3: TGTGCCAGCAGCTTAGTACCAGGGTATCGGGAGACCCAGTACTTC. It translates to CASSLVPGYRETQYF.

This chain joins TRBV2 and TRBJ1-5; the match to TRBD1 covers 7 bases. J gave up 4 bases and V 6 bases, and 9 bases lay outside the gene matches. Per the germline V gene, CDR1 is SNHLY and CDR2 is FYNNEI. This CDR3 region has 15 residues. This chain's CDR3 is CASSADRAGNQPQHF. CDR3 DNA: TGTGCCAGCAGCGCCGACAGGGCCGGGAATCAGCCCCAGCATTTT.

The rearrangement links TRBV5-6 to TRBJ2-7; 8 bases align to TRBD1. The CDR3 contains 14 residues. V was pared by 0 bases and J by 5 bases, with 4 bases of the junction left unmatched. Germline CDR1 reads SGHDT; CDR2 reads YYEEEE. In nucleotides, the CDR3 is TGTGCCAGCAGCTTGGGACAGGGGCGCGACGAGCAGTACGTC. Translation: CASSLGQGRDEQYV.

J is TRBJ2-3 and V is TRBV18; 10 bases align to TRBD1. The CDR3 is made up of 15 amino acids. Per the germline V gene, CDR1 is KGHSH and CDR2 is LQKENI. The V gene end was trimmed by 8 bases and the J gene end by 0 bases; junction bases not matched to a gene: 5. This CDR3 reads CASAPGQGSTDTQYF. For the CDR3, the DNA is TGTGCCAGCGCCCCGGGACAGGGGAGCACAGATACGCAGTATTTT. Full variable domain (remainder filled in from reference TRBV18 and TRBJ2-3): NAGVMQNPRHLVRRRGQEARLRCSPMKGHSHVYWYRQLPEEGLKFMVYLQKENIIDESGMPKERFSAEFPKEGPSILRIQQVVRGDSAAYFCASAPGQGSTDTQYFGPGTRLTVL.

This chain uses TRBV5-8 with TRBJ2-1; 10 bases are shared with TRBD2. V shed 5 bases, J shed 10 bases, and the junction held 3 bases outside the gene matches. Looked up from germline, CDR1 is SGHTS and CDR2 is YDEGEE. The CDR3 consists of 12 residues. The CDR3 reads CASRALAGEQFF. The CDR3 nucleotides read TGTGCCAGCAGGGCACTAGCGGGGGAGCAGTTCTTC. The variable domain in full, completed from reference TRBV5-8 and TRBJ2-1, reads EAGVTQSPTHLIKTRGQQATLRCSPISGHTSVYWYQQALGLGLQFLLWYDEGEERNRGNFPPRFSGRQFPNYSSELNVNALELEDSALYLCASRALAGEQFFGPGTRLTVL.

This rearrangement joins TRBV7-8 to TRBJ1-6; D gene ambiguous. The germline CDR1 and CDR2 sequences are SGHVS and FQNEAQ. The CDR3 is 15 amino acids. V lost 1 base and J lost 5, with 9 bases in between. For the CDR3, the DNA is TGTGCCAGCAGCTTAGGGCAGGCCGATAATTCACCCCTCCACTTT. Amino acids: CASSLGQADNSPLHF.

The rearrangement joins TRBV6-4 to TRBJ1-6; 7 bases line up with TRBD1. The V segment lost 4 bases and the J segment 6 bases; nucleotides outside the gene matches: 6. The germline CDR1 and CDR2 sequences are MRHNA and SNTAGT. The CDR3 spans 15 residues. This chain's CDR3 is CASSGTGSSNSPLHF. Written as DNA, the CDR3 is TGTGCCAGCAGTGGGACAGGTTCGAGTAATTCACCCCTCCACTTT.

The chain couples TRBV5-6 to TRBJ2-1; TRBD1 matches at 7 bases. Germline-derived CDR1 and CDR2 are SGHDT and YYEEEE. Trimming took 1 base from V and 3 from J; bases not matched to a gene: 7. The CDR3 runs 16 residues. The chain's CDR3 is CASSLLVTGYYNEQFF. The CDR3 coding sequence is TGTGCCAGCAGCTTGCTTGTGACAGGGTACTACAATGAGCAGTTCTTC.

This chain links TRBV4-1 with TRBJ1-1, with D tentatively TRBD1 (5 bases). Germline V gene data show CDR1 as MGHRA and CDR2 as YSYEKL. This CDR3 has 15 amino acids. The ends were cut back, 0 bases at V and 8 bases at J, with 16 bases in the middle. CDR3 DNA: TGCGCCAGCAGCCAAGACCCTGCGGGGCAGGGAGAAGCTTTCTTT. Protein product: CASSQDPAGQGEAFF.